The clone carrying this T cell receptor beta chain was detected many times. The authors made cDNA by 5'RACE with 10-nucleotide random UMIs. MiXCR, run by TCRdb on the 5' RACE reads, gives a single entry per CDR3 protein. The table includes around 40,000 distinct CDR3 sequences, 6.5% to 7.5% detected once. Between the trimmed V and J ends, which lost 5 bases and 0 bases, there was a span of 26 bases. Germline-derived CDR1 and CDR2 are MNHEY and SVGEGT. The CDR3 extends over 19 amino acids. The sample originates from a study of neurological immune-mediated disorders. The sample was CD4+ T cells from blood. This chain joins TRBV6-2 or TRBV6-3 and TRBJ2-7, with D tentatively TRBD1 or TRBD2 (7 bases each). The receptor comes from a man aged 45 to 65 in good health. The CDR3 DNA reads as TGTGCCAGCAGTCCGATCGGGGGGACAGTTAGTCCGAGCTCCTACGAGCAGTACTTC. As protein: CASSPIGGTVSPSSYEQYF.